Listed below are T cell receptor beta chains from one sample, sequenced in a study of blood T cell repertoires in COVID-19. Profiling relied on immunoSEQ multiplex PCR, and the TCRdb table lists in-frame clones only, not all of them. The data hold 150,000 to 200,000 clones, with approximately 90% observed a single time. Material for sequencing was peripheral blood. The receptors were gathered from a man aged 18 to 30 who had recovered from COVID-19. The CDR3 runs from the conserved cysteine through the conserved F or W. The D gene is left open where the match is weak. Size tells how often a clone was seen (once, few, many) or the class of an expanded clone, and some rows leave it out.

V gene: TRBV7-2
CDR3 length: 12
clone size: NA
J gene: TRBJ1-2
D gene: NA
CDR3 protein: CASSQRGYGYTF
CDR3 DNA: TGTGCCAGCAGCCAACGGGGGTATGGCTACACCTTC

V gene: TRBV19
CDR3 length: 15
clone size: NA
J gene: TRBJ2-1
D gene: TRBD1
CDR3 protein: CASSWGTGIYNEQFF
CDR3 DNA: TGTGCCAGTAGTTGGGGGACAGGAATCTACAATGAGCAGTTCTTC

V gene: TRBV20-1
CDR3 length: 11
clone size: NA
J gene: TRBJ2-1
D gene: NA
CDR3 protein: CSATGYNEQFF
CDR3 DNA: TGCAGTGCTACCGGGTACAATGAGCAGTTCTTC

V gene: TRBV5-8
CDR3 length: 14
clone size: NA
J gene: TRBJ1-3
D gene: NA
CDR3 protein: CASSRGGSGNTIYF
CDR3 DNA: TGTGCCAGCAGCCGGGGGGGATCTGGAAACACCATATATTTT

V gene: TRBV5-1
CDR3 length: 15
clone size: NA
J gene: TRBJ1-1
D gene: NA
CDR3 protein: CASSLSQGANTEAFF
CDR3 DNA: TGCGCCAGCAGCTTGTCTCAGGGCGCGAACACTGAAGCTTTCTTT

V gene: TRBV28
CDR3 length: 14
clone size: NA
J gene: TRBJ2-3
D gene: TRBD1
CDR3 protein: CASPPDREVDTQYF
CDR3 DNA: TGTGCCAGCCCACCGGACAGGGAGGTAGATACGCAGTATTTT

V gene: TRBV28
CDR3 length: 12
clone size: NA
J gene: TRBJ1-4
D gene: NA
CDR3 protein: CASSLRQGILFF
CDR3 DNA: TGTGCCAGCAGTTTGCGGCAGGGGATTCTGTTTTTT

V gene: TRBV6-5
CDR3 length: 14
clone size: NA
J gene: TRBJ2-3
D gene: TRBD1
CDR3 protein: CASSSFTGADTQYF
CDR3 DNA: TGTGCCAGCAGTTCGTTCACAGGGGCAGATACGCAGTATTTT

V gene: TRBV19
CDR3 length: 14
clone size: NA
J gene: TRBJ1-5
D gene: NA
CDR3 protein: CASSISRSNQPQHF
CDR3 DNA: TGTGCCAGTAGTATCAGCAGGAGCAATCAGCCCCAGCATTTT

V gene: TRBV2
CDR3 length: 14
clone size: NA
J gene: TRBJ2-3
D gene: NA
CDR3 protein: CASADSRRTDTQYF
CDR3 DNA: TGTGCCAGCGCCGACAGTAGGCGCACAGATACGCAGTATTTT

V gene: TRBV7-2
CDR3 length: 16
clone size: once
J gene: TRBJ2-7
D gene: TRBD2
CDR3 protein: CASSLEGGSGIYEQYF
CDR3 DNA: TGTGCCAGCAGCTTAGAAGGGGGTAGCGGGATCTACGAGCAGTACTTC

V gene: TRBV7-8
CDR3 length: 16
clone size: NA
J gene: TRBJ1-1
D gene: NA
CDR3 protein: CASGKGPRGAGPEAFF
CDR3 DNA: TGTGCCAGCGGGAAAGGCCCTCGTGGCGCGGGACCTGAAGCTTTCTTT

V gene: TRBV3-1/TRBV3-2
CDR3 length: 15
clone size: NA
J gene: TRBJ2-1
D gene: TRBD2
CDR3 protein: CASSRVSGRGHEQFF
CDR3 DNA: TGTGCCAGCAGCCGCGTCAGCGGGAGAGGCCATGAGCAGTTCTTC

V gene: TRBV7-9
CDR3 length: 17
clone size: once
J gene: TRBJ2-1
D gene: TRBD2
CDR3 protein: CASSGRDSSGRGREQFF
CDR3 DNA: TGTGCCAGCAGCGGTAGGGATTCTAGCGGGAGGGGTCGTGAGCAGTTCTTC

V gene: TRBV4-3
CDR3 length: 16
clone size: NA
J gene: TRBJ2-2
D gene: TRBD1
CDR3 protein: CASSQGTGERTGELFF
CDR3 DNA: TGCGCCAGCAGCCAAGGGACAGGGGAGAGGACCGGGGAGCTGTTTTTT

V gene: TRBV15
CDR3 length: 15
clone size: NA
J gene: TRBJ2-2
D gene: TRBD1
CDR3 protein: CATKQDRGRAGELFF
CDR3 DNA: TGTGCCACCAAGCAGGACAGGGGGCGTGCCGGGGAGCTGTTTTTT

V gene: TRBV9
CDR3 length: 18
clone size: NA
J gene: TRBJ1-1
D gene: TRBD1
CDR3 protein: CASSAIISTGVSGTEAFF
CDR3 DNA: TGTGCCAGCAGCGCCATTATATCGACAGGGGTGAGCGGCACTGAAGCTTTCTTT

V gene: TRBV28
CDR3 length: 13
clone size: NA
J gene: TRBJ2-7
D gene: TRBD2
CDR3 protein: CASSSRLAGSQYF
CDR3 DNA: TGTGCCAGCAGTTCCAGACTAGCGGGTTCGCAGTACTTC

V gene: TRBV4-3
CDR3 length: 15
clone size: NA
J gene: TRBJ2-6
D gene: NA
CDR3 protein: CASSLQGDGANVLTF
CDR3 DNA: TGCGCCAGCAGCCTACAGGGTGACGGGGCCAACGTCCTGACTTTC

V gene: TRBV2
CDR3 length: 17
clone size: few
J gene: TRBJ2-1
D gene: NA
CDR3 protein: CASGSESAGAPRGEQFF
CDR3 DNA: TGTGCCAGCGGTTCAGAATCTGCGGGAGCCCCCAGGGGTGAGCAGTTCTTC

V gene: TRBV9
CDR3 length: 15
clone size: NA
J gene: TRBJ2-1
D gene: NA
CDR3 protein: CASTEGLSSYNEQFF
CDR3 DNA: TGTGCCAGCACCGAGGGACTTAGCTCCTACAATGAGCAGTTCTTC

V gene: TRBV30
CDR3 length: 12
clone size: NA
J gene: TRBJ1-1
D gene: NA
CDR3 protein: CARREVNTEAFF
CDR3 DNA: TGTGCCCGACGAGAGGTCAACACTGAAGCTTTCTTT

V gene: TRBV27
CDR3 length: 12
clone size: once
J gene: TRBJ2-7
D gene: TRBD1
CDR3 protein: CASSPTGFEQYF
CDR3 DNA: TGTGCCAGCAGTCCGACAGGGTTCGAGCAGTACTTC

V gene: TRBV7-7
CDR3 length: 15
clone size: NA
J gene: TRBJ2-2
D gene: NA
CDR3 protein: CASSPQVVRAGELFF
CDR3 DNA: TGTGCTAGCAGCCCTCAGGTCGTCAGGGCCGGGGAGCTGTTTTTT

V gene: TRBV7-6
CDR3 length: 16
clone size: NA
J gene: TRBJ2-5
D gene: NA
CDR3 protein: CASSLLSTVGQETQYF
CDR3 DNA: TGTGCCAGCAGCTTGTTATCGACAGTGGGCCAAGAGACCCAGTACTTC

V gene: TRBV28
CDR3 length: 15
clone size: NA
J gene: TRBJ1-5
D gene: NA
CDR3 protein: CASRPVSTRNQPQHF
CDR3 DNA: TGTGCCAGCAGACCAGTGTCCACCCGCAATCAGCCCCAGCATTTT